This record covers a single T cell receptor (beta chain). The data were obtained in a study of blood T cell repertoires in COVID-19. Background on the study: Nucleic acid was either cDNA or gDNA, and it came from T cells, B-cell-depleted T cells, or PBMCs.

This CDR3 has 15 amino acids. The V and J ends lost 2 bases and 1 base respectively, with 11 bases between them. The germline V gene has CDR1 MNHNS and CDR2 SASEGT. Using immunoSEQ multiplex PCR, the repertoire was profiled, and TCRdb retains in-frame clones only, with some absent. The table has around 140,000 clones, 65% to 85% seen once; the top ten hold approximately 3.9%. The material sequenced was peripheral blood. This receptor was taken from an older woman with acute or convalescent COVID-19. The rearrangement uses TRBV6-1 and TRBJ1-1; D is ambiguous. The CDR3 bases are TGTGCCAGCAGTGAACTCTTCCCAGGGAACACTGAAGCTTTCTTT. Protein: CASSELFPGNTEAFF.